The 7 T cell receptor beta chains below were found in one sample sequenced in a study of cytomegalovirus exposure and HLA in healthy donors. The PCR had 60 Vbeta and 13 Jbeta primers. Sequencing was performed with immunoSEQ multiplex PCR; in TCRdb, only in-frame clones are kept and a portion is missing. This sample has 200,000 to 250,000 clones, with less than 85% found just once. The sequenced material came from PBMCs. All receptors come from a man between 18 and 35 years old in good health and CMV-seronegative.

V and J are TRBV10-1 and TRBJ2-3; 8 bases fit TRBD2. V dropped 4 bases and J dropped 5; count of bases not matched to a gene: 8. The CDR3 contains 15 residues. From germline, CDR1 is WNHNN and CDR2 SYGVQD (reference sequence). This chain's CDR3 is CASSAPGAGEDTQYF. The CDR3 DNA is TGCGCCAGCAGTGCTCCGGGAGCGGGAGAAGATACGCAGTATTTT.

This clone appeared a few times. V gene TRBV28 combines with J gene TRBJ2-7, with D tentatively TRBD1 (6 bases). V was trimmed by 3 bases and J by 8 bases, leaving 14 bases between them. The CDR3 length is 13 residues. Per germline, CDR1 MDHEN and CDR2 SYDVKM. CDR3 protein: CASSLAGDKKQYF. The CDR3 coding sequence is TGTGCCAGCAGTTTGGCAGGGGACAAAAAGCAGTACTTC. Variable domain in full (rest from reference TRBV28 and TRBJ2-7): DVKVTQSSRYLVKRTGEKVFLECVQDMDHENMFWYRQDPGLGLRLIYFSYDVKMKEKGDIPEGYSVSREKKERFSLILESASTNQTSMYLCASSLAGDKKQYFGPGTRLTVT.

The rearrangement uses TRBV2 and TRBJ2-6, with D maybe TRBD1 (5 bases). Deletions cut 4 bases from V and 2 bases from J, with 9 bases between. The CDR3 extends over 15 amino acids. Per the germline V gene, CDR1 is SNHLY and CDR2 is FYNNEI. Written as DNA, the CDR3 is TGTGCCAGCAGTGCCAGGGCCCCTGGGGCCAACGTCCTGACTTTC. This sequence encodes CASSARAPGANVLTF.

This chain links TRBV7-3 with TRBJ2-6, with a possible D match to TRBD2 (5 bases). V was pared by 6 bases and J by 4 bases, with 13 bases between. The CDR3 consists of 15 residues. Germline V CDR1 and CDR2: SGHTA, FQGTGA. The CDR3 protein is CASSETPGGANVLTF. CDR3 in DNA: TGTGCCAGCAGTGAGACCCCGGGGGGGGCCAACGTCCTGACTTTC.

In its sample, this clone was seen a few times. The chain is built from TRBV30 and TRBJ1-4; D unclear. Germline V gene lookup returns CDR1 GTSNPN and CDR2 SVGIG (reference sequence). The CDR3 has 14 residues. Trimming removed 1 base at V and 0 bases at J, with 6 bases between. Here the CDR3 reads CAWSASATNEKLFF. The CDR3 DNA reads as TGTGCCTGGAGTGCGAGTGCAACTAATGAAAAACTGTTTTTT.

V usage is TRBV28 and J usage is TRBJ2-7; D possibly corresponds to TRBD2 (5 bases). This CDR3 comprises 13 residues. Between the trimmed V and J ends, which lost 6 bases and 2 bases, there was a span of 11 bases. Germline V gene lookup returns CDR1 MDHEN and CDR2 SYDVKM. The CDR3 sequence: CASSKTTPYEQYF. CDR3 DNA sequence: TGTGCCAGCAGCAAGACTACGCCCTACGAGCAGTACTTC.

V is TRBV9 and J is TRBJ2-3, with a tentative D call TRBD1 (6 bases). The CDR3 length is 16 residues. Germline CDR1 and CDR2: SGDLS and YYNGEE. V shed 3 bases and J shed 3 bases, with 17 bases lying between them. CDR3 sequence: CASSAGTPTSTDTQYF. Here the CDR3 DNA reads TGTGCCAGCAGCGCCGGGACACCCACCTCTACAGATACGCAGTATTTT.